This T cell receptor beta chain emerged from a study of T cells after yellow fever vaccination. TCRdb processed the 5' RACE reads anew with MiXCR; each CDR3 protein has one entry. This table has around 300,000 distinct CDR3 sequences, 4.1% appearing once. Trimming left V 9 bases short and J 5 bases short, with 11 bases between. The CDR3 loop spans 12 amino acids. The germline V gene has CDR1 LNHDA and CDR2 SQIVND (reference sequence). This clonotype was counted between two and nine times. The TCR originated in a man aged 18 to 29 who received the YFV17D yellow fever vaccine. Sample: PBMCs, taken 5 days after the yellow fever booster vaccination. This chain joins TRBV19 and TRBJ1-5; D ambiguous. The chain's CDR3 is CASTDGYQPQHF. CDR3 sequence (DNA): TGTGCCAGCACGGACGGTTATCAGCCCCAGCATTTT.